The present TCR beta chain was sequenced within a study of cytomegalovirus exposure and HLA in healthy donors. Trimming at V came to 8 bases and at J to 5 bases, leaving 13 bases not matched to a gene. CDR1 MNHNS and CDR2 SASEGT come from the germline V gene. The CDR3 loop spans 15 amino acids. Primers included in the PCR were 60 Vbeta and 13 Jbeta primers. Generated by immunoSEQ multiplex PCR, the TCRdb table keeps only in-frame clones and is missing some. The sample shows around 120,000 clones, about two thirds of them seen only once. Points from the study as a whole: Altogether, 150 to 200 TCR beta chains were recorded as cytomegalovirus-associated. In most subjects, TCR beta sequences reportedly gave accurate predictions of HLA-A and HLA-B alleles.

For this clone: Antigen specificity is unknown.

The chain links TRBV6-1 to TRBJ1-1; 8 nucleotides line up with TRBD1. The sequencing input was PBMCs. The sequence derives from a human donor in good health. The CDR3 coding sequence is TGTGCCAGCCGTCCGACAGGGGTGGTACAGACTGAAGCTTTCTTT. Translation: CASRPTGVVQTEAFF.